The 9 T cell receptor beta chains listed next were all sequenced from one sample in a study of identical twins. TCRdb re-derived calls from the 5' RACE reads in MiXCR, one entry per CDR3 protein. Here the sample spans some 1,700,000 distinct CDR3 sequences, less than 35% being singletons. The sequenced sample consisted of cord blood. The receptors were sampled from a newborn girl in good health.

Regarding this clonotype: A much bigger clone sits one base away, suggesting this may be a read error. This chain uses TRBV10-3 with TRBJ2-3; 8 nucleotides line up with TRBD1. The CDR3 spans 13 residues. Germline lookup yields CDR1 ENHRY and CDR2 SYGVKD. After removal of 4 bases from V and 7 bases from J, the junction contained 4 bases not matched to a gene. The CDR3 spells CAISATGEHTQYF. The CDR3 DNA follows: TGTGCCATCAGTGCGACAGGGGAGCATACGCAGTATTTT.

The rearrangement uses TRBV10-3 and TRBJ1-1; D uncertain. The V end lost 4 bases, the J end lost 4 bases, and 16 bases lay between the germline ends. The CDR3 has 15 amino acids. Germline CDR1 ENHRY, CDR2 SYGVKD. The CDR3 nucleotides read TGTGCCATCAGTGGCTCGGCGGGGAGGTCCACTGAAGCTTTCTTT. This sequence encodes CAISGSAGRSTEAFF.

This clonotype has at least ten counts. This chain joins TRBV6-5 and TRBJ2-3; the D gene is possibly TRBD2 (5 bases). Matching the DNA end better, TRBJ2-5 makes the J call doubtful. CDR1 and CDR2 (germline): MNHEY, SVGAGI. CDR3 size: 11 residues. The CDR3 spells CASRRAGTQYF. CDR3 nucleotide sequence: TGTGCCAGCAGACGTGCGGGGACCCAGTACTTC.

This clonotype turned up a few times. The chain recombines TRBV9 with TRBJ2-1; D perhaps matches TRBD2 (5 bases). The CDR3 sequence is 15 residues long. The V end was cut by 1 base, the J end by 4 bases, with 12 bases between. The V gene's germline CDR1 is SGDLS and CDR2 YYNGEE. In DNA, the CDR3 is TGTGCCAGCAGCGTAACTAGTGGCTGGTACAATGAGCAGTTCTTC. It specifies CASSVTSGWYNEQFF.

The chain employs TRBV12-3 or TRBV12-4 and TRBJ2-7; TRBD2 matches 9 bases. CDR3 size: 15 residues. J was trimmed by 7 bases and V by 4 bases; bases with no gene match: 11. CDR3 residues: CASSSPSGNDNEQYF. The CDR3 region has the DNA TGTGCCAGCAGTTCTCCTAGCGGGAATGATAATGAGCAGTACTTC.

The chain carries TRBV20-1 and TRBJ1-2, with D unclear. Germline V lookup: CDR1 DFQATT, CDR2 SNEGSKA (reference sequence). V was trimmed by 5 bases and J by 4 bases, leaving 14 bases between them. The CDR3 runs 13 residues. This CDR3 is CSARKAGIYGYTF. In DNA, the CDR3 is TGCAGTGCTCGAAAAGCGGGGATCTATGGCTACACCTTC.

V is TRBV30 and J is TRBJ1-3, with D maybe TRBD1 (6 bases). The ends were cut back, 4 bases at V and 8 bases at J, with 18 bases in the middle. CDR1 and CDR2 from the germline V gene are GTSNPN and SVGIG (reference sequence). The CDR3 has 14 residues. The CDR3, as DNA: TGTGCCTGGAAACAGGGCAAACCCGGAGACACCATATATTTT. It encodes CAWKQGKPGDTIYF.

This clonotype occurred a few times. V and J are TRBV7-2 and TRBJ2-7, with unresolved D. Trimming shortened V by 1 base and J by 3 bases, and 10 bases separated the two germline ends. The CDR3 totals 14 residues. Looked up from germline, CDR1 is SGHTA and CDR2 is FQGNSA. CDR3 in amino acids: CASSLDVRSYEQYF. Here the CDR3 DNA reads TGTGCCAGCAGCTTAGACGTCAGGAGCTACGAGCAGTACTTC.

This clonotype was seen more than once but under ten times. For the CDR3, the DNA is TGTGCCAGCAGCTTCGCCCCCTACGGCTCTGAAGCTTTCTTT. Translating it yields CASSFAPYGSEAFF. V gene TRBV7-2 combines with J gene TRBJ1-1; no firm D call. Germline lookup yields CDR1 SGHTA and CDR2 FQGNSA. The V end lost 3 bases, the J end lost 6 bases, and 14 bases lay between the germline ends. This CDR3 region has 14 residues.